This T cell receptor (beta chain) is drawn from a study of blood T cell repertoires in COVID-19. Study as a whole: Some COVID-19 samples were acute and others convalescent; all came from the United States, Italy and Spain. Sources were T cells, B-cell-depleted T cells, or PBMCs; the material itself was cDNA or gDNA.

In the study's own analysis: The authors estimated nucleated cell counts from reference gene primer amplification. The data were produced by immunoSEQ multiplex PCR, yet TCRdb's version contains in-frame clones alone and is incomplete. V, J and clone size derive from that table, while D and trimming were established from the DNA sequence. The sample records 200,000 to 300,000 clones, 84% being singletons. The CDR3 runs 18 residues. Trimming at V came to 2 bases and at J to 0 bases, leaving 9 bases not matched to a gene. Germline lookup yields CDR1 MDHEN and CDR2 SYDVKM. The TCR comes from a man between 45 and 60 years old with acute or convalescent COVID-19. The rearrangement joins TRBV28 to TRBJ1-3; TRBD1 matches 8 bases. The source material was peripheral blood. CDR3 sequence reads: CASSLPSGQAISGNTIYF. Here the CDR3 DNA reads TGTGCCAGCAGTTTACCCTCGGGACAGGCGATCTCTGGAAACACCATATATTTT.